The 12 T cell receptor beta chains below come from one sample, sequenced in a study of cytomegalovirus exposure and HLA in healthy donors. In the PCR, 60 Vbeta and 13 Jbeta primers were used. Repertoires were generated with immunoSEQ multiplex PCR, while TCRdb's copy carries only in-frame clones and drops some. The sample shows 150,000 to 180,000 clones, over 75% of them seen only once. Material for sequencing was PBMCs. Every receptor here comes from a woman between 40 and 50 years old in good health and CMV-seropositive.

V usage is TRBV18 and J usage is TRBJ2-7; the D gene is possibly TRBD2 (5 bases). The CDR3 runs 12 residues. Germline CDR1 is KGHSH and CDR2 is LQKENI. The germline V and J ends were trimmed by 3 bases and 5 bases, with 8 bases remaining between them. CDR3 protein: CASSPQEDEQYF. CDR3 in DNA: TGTGCCAGCTCACCTCAGGAGGACGAGCAGTACTTC. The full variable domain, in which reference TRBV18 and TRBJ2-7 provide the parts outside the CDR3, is NAGVMQNPRHLVRRRGQEARLRCSPMKGHSHVYWYRQLPEEGLKFMVYLQKENIIDESGMPKERFSAEFPKEGPSILRIQQVVRGDSAAYFCASSPQEDEQYFGPGTRLTVT.

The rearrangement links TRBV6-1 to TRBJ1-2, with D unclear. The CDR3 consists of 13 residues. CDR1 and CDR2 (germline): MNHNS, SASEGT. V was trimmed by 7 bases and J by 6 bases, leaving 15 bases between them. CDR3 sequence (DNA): TGTGCCAGCACTCCCGCCTGGAGTGATGGCTACACCTTC. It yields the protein CASTPAWSDGYTF.

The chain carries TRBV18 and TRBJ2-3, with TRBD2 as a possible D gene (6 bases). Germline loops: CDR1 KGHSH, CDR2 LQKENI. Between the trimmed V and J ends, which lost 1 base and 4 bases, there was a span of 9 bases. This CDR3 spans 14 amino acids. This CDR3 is CASSPLRESDTQYF. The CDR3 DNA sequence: TGTGCCAGCTCACCACTACGGGAGTCAGATACGCAGTATTTT.

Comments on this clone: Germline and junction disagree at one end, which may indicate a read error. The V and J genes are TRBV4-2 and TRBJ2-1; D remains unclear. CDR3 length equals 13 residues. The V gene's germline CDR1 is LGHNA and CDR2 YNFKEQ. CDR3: CASNQGRSDEQFF. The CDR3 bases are TGTGCCAGCAACCAAGGCCGTTCGGATGAGCAGTTCTTC.

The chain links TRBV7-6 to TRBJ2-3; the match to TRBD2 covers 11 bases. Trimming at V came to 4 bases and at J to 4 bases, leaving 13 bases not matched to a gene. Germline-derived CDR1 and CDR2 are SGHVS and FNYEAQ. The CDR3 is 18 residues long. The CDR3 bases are TGTGCCAGCAGCTCTCGATTTAGCGGGAGGGGGGCGGCAGATACGCAGTATTTT. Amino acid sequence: CASSSRFSGRGAADTQYF.

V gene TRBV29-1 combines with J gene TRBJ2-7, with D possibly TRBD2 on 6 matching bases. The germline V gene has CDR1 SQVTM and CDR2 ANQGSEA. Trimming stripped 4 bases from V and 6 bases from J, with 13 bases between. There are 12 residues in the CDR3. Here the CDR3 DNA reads TGCAGCGTTGGACGGGAGCCGGGCGAGCAGTACTTC. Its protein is CSVGREPGEQYF.

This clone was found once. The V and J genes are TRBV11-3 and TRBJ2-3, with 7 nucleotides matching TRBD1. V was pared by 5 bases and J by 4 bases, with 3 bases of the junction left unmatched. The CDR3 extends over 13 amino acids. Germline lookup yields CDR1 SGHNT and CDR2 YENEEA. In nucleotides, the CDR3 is TGTGCCAGCAGCCTACAGGGGCCAGATACGCAGTATTTT. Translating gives CASSLQGPDTQYF.

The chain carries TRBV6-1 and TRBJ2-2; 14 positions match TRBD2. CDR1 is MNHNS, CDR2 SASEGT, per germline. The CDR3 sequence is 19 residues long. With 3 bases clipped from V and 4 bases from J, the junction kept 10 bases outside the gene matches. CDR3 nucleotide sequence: TGTGCCAGCAGTGACCCGGGACTAGCGGGAGCCCAGAGCACCGGGGAGCTGTTTTTT. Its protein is CASSDPGLAGAQSTGELFF.

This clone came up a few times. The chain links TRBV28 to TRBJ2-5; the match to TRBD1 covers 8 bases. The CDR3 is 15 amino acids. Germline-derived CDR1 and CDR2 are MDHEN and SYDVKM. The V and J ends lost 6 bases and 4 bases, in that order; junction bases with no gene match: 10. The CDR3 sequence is CASSSWTGSLETQYF. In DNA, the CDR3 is TGTGCCAGCAGCTCCTGGACAGGGTCATTAGAGACCCAGTACTTC.

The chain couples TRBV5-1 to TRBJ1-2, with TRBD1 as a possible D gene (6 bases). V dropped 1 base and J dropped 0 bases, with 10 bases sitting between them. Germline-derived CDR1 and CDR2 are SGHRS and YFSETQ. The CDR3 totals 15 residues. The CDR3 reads CASSLNPGANYGYTF. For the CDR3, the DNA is TGCGCCAGCAGCTTGAACCCAGGGGCTAACTATGGCTACACCTTC.

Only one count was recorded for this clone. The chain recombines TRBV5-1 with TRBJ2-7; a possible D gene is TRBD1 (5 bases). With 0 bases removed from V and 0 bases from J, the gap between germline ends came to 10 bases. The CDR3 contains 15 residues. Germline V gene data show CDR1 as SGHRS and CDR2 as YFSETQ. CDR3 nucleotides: TGCGCCAGCAGCTTGGACAGGAGTAGCTCCTACGAGCAGTACTTC. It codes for CASSLDRSSSYEQYF. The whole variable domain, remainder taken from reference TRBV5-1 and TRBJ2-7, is KAGVTQTPRYLIKTRGQQVTLSCSPISGHRSVSWYQQTPGQGLQFLFEYFSETQRNKGNFPGRFSGRQFSNSRSEMNVSTLELGDSALYLCASSLDRSSSYEQYFGPGTRLTVT.

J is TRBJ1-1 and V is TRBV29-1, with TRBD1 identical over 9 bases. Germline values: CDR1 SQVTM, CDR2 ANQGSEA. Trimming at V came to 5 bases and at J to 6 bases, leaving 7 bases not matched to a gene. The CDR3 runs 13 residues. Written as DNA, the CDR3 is TGCAGCGTTCAGACAGGGGGGTATTCTGAAGCTTTCTTT. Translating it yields CSVQTGGYSEAFF.